This passage covers 11 T cell receptor beta chains from one sample sequenced in a study of T cells in Graves' hyperthyroidism and ophthalmopathy. Using RNA transcripts as the source, TCR beta CDR3 regions were amplified. First-round RT-PCR targeting the TCR CDR3 was performed with the HTBI primer set. Via MiXCR, TCRdb re-called the multiplex PCR reads, giving one row per CDR3 protein. The repertoire includes around 600,000 distinct CDR3 sequences, 13% to 15% of them detected once, and roughly 6.9% sits in the top ten. The specimen was blood. The source is a woman younger than 35 with Graves' ophthalmopathy.

Only a few counts were recorded for this clonotype. This rearrangement joins TRBV9 to TRBJ2-4; TRBD2 matches at 10 bases. The CDR3 contains 14 residues. In germline, CDR1 is SGDLS, CDR2 YYNGEE. After removal of 4 bases from V and 5 bases from J, the junction contained 3 bases not matched to a gene. CDR3: CASSPGLAENIQYF. The CDR3 DNA reads TGTGCCAGCAGCCCCGGACTAGCGGAAAACATTCAGTACTTC.

In its sample, this clonotype was seen many times. The CDR3 protein is CASNGLMGTDTQYF. In DNA form, the CDR3 reads TGTGCCAGCAACGGCCTCATGGGCACAGATACGCAGTATTTT. The chain has TRBV5-8 and TRBJ2-3; no firm D call. Trimming removed 6 bases at V and 1 base at J, with 12 bases between. The CDR3 spans 14 residues. CDR1 SGHTS and CDR2 YDEGEE come from the germline V gene. The complete variable domain, with remaining parts taken from reference TRBV5-8 and TRBJ2-3, reads EAGVTQSPTHLIKTRGQQATLRCSPISGHTSVYWYQQALGLGLQFLLWYDEGEERNRGNFPPRFSGRQFPNYSSELNVNALELEDSALYLCASNGLMGTDTQYFGPGTRLTVL.

This clonotype showed up just a few times. The chain has TRBV20-1 and TRBJ2-5; 7 nucleotides match TRBD2. V gave up 0 bases and J gave up 3 bases; unmatched junction bases: 10. The CDR3 runs 16 residues. In germline, CDR1 is DFQATT, CDR2 SNEGSKA (reference sequence). CDR3 in amino acids: CSARDFLAGAEETQYF. CDR3 bases: TGCAGTGCTAGAGATTTTTTAGCGGGTGCCGAAGAGACCCAGTACTTC.

V and J are TRBV7-9 and TRBJ1-5; 7 bases fit TRBD1. V was pared by 5 bases and J by 7 bases, with 8 bases of the junction left unmatched. CDR1 is SEHNR and CDR2 is FQNEAQ in the germline V gene (reference sequence). The length of the CDR3 is 14 residues. The CDR3 spells CASSKSTGDQPQHF. The DNA of the CDR3 is TGTGCCAGCAGCAAATCCACAGGGGACCAGCCCCAGCATTTT.

At least ten counts were recorded for this clonotype. The rearrangement links TRBV7-2 to TRBJ2-3, with TRBD2 identical over 10 bases. V gave up 5 bases and J gave up 8 bases; unmatched junction bases: 16. The CDR3 spans 17 residues. From germline, CDR1 is SGHTA and CDR2 FQGNSA. CDR3 amino acids: CASSPSPTSGKVFTQYF. The CDR3 DNA is TGTGCCAGCAGCCCCTCCCCCACTAGCGGGAAGGTTTTTACGCAGTATTTT. The variable domain in full, completed from reference TRBV7-2 and TRBJ2-3, reads GAGVSQSPSNKVTEKGKDVELRCDPISGHTALYWYRQSLGQGLEFLIYFQGNSAPDKSGLPSDRFSAERTGGSVSTLTIQRTQQEDSAVYLCASSPSPTSGKVFTQYFGPGTRLTVL.

This clonotype was counted only a few times. A read error may account for a junction end that differs from germline. The chain combines TRBV12-3 or TRBV12-4 with TRBJ1-3; TRBD1 matches 9 bases. This CDR3 is 14 amino acids long. The DNA for the CDR3 is TGTGCCAGCAGTTGGACAGGGGTAGGAAGCACCATATATTTT. Its protein is CASSWTGVGSTIYF.

This clonotype was observed many times. This chain joins TRBV2 and TRBJ2-3, with a weak D call TRBD2 (6 bases). Germline V gene lookup returns CDR1 SNHLY and CDR2 FYNNEI. This CDR3 spans 13 amino acids. V gave up 5 bases and J gave up 6 bases, with 12 bases separating them. CDR3 in amino acids: CASSQLALDTQYF. The DNA for the CDR3 is TGTGCCAGCAGTCAACTAGCATTGGATACGCAGTATTTT.

This clonotype showed up many times. The rearrangement links TRBV12-3 or TRBV12-4 to TRBJ2-2; 7 bases are a match to TRBD2. CDR3 length: 15 amino acids. Trimming at V came to 7 bases and at J to 5 bases, leaving 10 bases not matched to a gene. The CDR3 region has the DNA TGTGCCAGCACCTCGGGGCGGGAGCGAACCGGGGAGCTGTTTTTT. As protein: CASTSGRERTGELFF.

This clonotype was observed at least ten times. The rearrangement joins TRBV3-1 to TRBJ1-4; D gene ambiguous. CDR1 is LGHDT, CDR2 YNNKEL, per germline (reference sequence). V was trimmed by 6 bases and J by 8 bases, leaving 16 bases between them. The CDR3 totals 14 residues. The CDR3 DNA sequence: TGTGCCAGCAGTCGGACTCCGGAAAACGAAAAACTGTTTTTT. It codes for CASSRTPENEKLFF. Full variable domain (missing parts from reference TRBV3-1 and TRBJ1-4): DTAVSQTPKYLVTQMGNDKSIKCEQNLGHDTMYWYKQDSKKFLKIMFSYNNKELIINETVPNRFSPKSPDKAHLNLHINSLELGDSAVYFCASSRTPENEKLFFGSGTQLSVL.

This clonotype has at least ten counts. The chain carries TRBV20-1 and TRBJ2-5, with TRBD2 matching over 9 bases. Germline values: CDR1 DFQATT, CDR2 SNEGSKA (reference sequence). V was pared by 5 bases and J by 2 bases, with 12 bases of the junction left unmatched. CDR3 length: 16 amino acids. The chain's CDR3 is CSAQTKTSGKQETQYF. In DNA form, the CDR3 reads TGCAGTGCTCAAACAAAGACTAGCGGAAAACAAGAGACCCAGTACTTC.

The CDR3 DNA is TGTGCCACCAGTGATTTAAGAGCGGGAGAGACCGGGGAGCTGTTTTTT. Translation gives CATSDLRAGETGELFF. The chain has TRBV24-1 and TRBJ2-2; 8 nucleotides line up with TRBD2. The germline CDR1 and CDR2 sequences are KGHDR and SFDVKD. This CDR3 contains 16 residues. Unmatched junction bases numbered 5, after V lost 1 base and J lost 5 bases.